Shown below are 20 T cell receptor beta chains from a single sample sequenced in a study of cytomegalovirus exposure and HLA in healthy donors. PCR was performed using 60 Vbeta and 13 Jbeta primers. The assay was immunoSEQ multiplex PCR, and TCRdb's table has in-frame clones only and misses some. The table lists about 150,000 clones, 75% to 80% of them singletons. Sequencing was performed on PBMCs. The receptors stem from a man aged 40-50 years in good health and CMV-seropositive.

The chain links TRBV6-5 to TRBJ1-5, with 7 positions matching TRBD1. The trim removed 6 bases at V and 3 bases at J, leaving 5 bases unmatched. The CDR3 has 14 amino acids. Germline V gene sequence: CDR1 MNHEY, CDR2 SVGAGI. The CDR3 protein is CASSRDRANQPQHF. The CDR3 coding sequence is TGTGCCAGCAGCCGCGACAGGGCCAATCAGCCCCAGCATTTT.

V gene TRBV5-1 combines with J gene TRBJ2-5; 7 bases line up with TRBD2. The CDR3 sequence is 15 residues long. CDR1 and CDR2 (germline): SGHRS, YFSETQ. The junction had 6 bases not matched to a gene; V was cut back by 4 bases and J by 0 bases. CDR3 protein: CASSPREGYQETQYF. The CDR3 bases are TGCGCCAGCAGCCCCAGGGAGGGGTACCAAGAGACCCAGTACTTC. The full variable domain, rest sourced from reference TRBV5-1 and TRBJ2-5, is KAGVTQTPRYLIKTRGQQVTLSCSPISGHRSVSWYQQTPGQGLQFLFEYFSETQRNKGNFPGRFSGRQFSNSRSEMNVSTLELGDSALYLCASSPREGYQETQYFGPGTRLLVL.

The chain has TRBV25-1 and TRBJ1-4; 9 nucleotides match TRBD1. The CDR3 runs 18 residues. Germline CDR1 MGHDK, CDR2 SYGVNS. V shed 5 bases and J 7 bases; nucleotides not matched to a gene: 17. CDR3 residues: CASSSPGTGWVMGEKLFF. CDR3 DNA: TGTGCCAGCAGTTCCCCCGGGACAGGGTGGGTAATGGGTGAAAAACTGTTTTTT. Combining the CDR3 with reference TRBV25-1 and TRBJ1-4 gives the whole variable domain EADIYQTPRYLVIGTGKKITLECSQTMGHDKMYWYQQDPGMELHLIHYSYGVNSTEKGDLSSESTVSRIRTEHFPLTLESARPSHTSQYLCASSSPGTGWVMGEKLFFGSGTQLSVL.

The gene calls are TRBV5-1 and TRBJ2-3, with unresolved D. This CDR3 region has 14 residues. Germline loops: CDR1 SGHRS, CDR2 YFSETQ. The germline V and J ends were trimmed by 0 bases and 1 base, with 6 bases remaining between them. DNA for the CDR3: TGCGCCAGCAGCTTGGGACTTGGCACAGATACGCAGTATTTT. As protein: CASSLGLGTDTQYF.

The chain joins TRBV2 to TRBJ1-5; D is unresolved. The V end was cut by 1 base, the J end by 9 bases, with 10 bases between. Per germline, CDR1 SNHLY and CDR2 FYNNEI. The length of the CDR3 is 13 residues. The CDR3 DNA reads as TGTGCCAGCAGTGAAGGTACCGCGAGGCCCCAGCATTTT. Residues: CASSEGTARPQHF.

This clone came up once. The genes are TRBV28 and TRBJ2-1, with D perhaps matching TRBD1 (6 bases). Germline V lookup: CDR1 MDHEN, CDR2 SYDVKM. The CDR3 has 15 residues. Trimming stripped 10 bases from V and 3 bases from J, with 19 bases between. The CDR3 loop is CAITGTLKGYNEQFF. The CDR3 nucleotides read TGTGCCATAACAGGGACGTTGAAAGGCTACAATGAGCAGTTCTTC.

The chain is built from TRBV29-1 and TRBJ1-1; the match to TRBD1 covers 7 bases. The junction had 4 bases not matched to a gene; V was cut back by 7 bases and J by 5 bases. Germline values: CDR1 SQVTM, CDR2 ANQGSEA. The CDR3 consists of 11 residues. The CDR3, as DNA: TGCAGCGCCCGACAGGGAACTGAAGCTTTCTTT. Amino acids: CSARQGTEAFF.

The rearrangement links TRBV27 to TRBJ2-1; 8 positions match TRBD1. The V gene end was trimmed by 0 bases and the J gene end by 7 bases; junction bases not matched to a gene: 5. Looked up from germline, CDR1 is MNHEY and CDR2 is SMNVEV (reference sequence). The CDR3 totals 15 residues. CDR3 region: CASSLSQGAGNEQFF. Here the CDR3 DNA reads TGTGCCAGCAGTTTATCCCAGGGGGCGGGAAATGAGCAGTTCTTC.

J is TRBJ2-7 and V is TRBV15; 10 bases are a match to TRBD1. This CDR3 is built from 13 residues. The trim removed 1 base at V and 6 bases at J, leaving 0 bases unmatched. Germline CDR1 reads LNHNV; CDR2 reads YYDKDF (reference sequence). The CDR3 loop reads CATSRGTGGEQYF. The CDR3 DNA reads as TGTGCCACCAGCAGAGGGACAGGGGGCGAGCAGTACTTC.

This sequence joins TRBV14 and TRBJ2-3; 8 nucleotides align to TRBD1. The CDR3 sequence is 17 residues long. Unmatched junction bases numbered 8, after V lost 0 bases and J lost 3 bases. The germline V gene encodes CDR1 SGHDN and CDR2 FVKESK. DNA of the CDR3: TGTGCCAGCAGCCAAGATGTCAACAGGGGGAGGACAGATACGCAGTATTTT. Residues: CASSQDVNRGRTDTQYF.

V is TRBV6-5 and J is TRBJ1-5; 9 nucleotides line up with TRBD1. With V trimmed by 3 bases and J by 7 bases, 1 base remained unmatched. This CDR3 has 13 residues. Germline CDR1 reads MNHEY; CDR2 reads SVGAGI. DNA of the CDR3: TGTGCCAGCAGTTATGGACAGGGGCAGCCCCAGCATTTT. Its translation: CASSYGQGQPQHF.

This clone was counted once. The J gene is TRBJ2-5, the V gene TRBV7-2; 9 nucleotides agree with TRBD1. The trim removed 5 bases at V and 5 bases at J, leaving 3 bases unmatched. CDR1 and CDR2 (germline): SGHTA, FQGNSA. The CDR3 contains 13 residues. CDR3 residues: CASSRDRGETQYF. CDR3 DNA sequence: TGTGCCAGCAGCAGAGACAGGGGGGAGACCCAGTACTTC.

This clone was counted once. The chain recombines TRBV28 with TRBJ1-1, with TRBD1 matching over 10 bases. V lost 8 bases to trimming and J lost 0 bases; unmatched junction nucleotides: 6. The CDR3 covers 15 residues. Germline CDR1 reads MDHEN; CDR2 reads SYDVKM. The CDR3 protein is CASGTGARMNTEAFF. CDR3 DNA sequence: TGTGCCAGCGGGACAGGGGCAAGAATGAACACTGAAGCTTTCTTT.

The chain links TRBV2 to TRBJ1-3; unclear D gene. The germline V gene encodes CDR1 SNHLY and CDR2 FYNNEI. V was pared by 6 bases and J by 2 bases, with 11 bases between. The CDR3 loop spans 14 amino acids. CDR3 loop: CASRPDGTGNTIYF. CDR3 DNA: TGTGCCAGCAGGCCCGACGGGACTGGAAACACCATATATTTT.

This chain uses TRBV10-3 with TRBJ1-6; no clear D. The germline V gene encodes CDR1 ENHRY and CDR2 SYGVKD. The length of the CDR3 is 14 residues. Trimming removed 10 bases from V and 3 bases from J, with 13 bases in between. The CDR3 sequence: CATSAGGYNSPLHF. The CDR3 nucleotides are TGTGCCACCTCAGCCGGCGGCTATAATTCACCCCTCCACTTT.

The gene calls are TRBV11-2 and TRBJ2-3; a weak D match, TRBD2 (6 bases). With 2 bases removed from V and 4 bases from J, the gap between germline ends came to 7 bases. The CDR3 length is 13 residues. The germline V gene has CDR1 SGHAT and CDR2 FQNNGV. The CDR3 nucleotides are TGTGCCAGCAGCTTATCGGGGGCAGATACGCAGTATTTT. Residues: CASSLSGADTQYF.

In its sample, this clone was seen once. The chain couples TRBV4-3 to TRBJ1-1; TRBD1 might be the D (6 bases). The V and J ends lost 0 bases and 5 bases respectively, with 16 bases between them. The CDR3 sequence is 16 residues long. Germline lookup yields CDR1 LGHNA and CDR2 YSLEER. The CDR3 loop is CASSQEWRGPETEAFF. In DNA, the CDR3 is TGCGCCAGCAGCCAAGAATGGCGGGGGCCGGAGACTGAAGCTTTCTTT.

The chain recombines TRBV10-3 with TRBJ2-3; 14 nucleotides agree with TRBD2. CDR3 length: 17 amino acids. The germline V gene encodes CDR1 ENHRY and CDR2 SYGVKD. Germline trimming cut 11 bases from V and 1 base from J; bases unmatched to any gene: 11. As DNA, the CDR3 is TGTGCCGTAGCCGGGACTAGCGGGAGTGTGGGCACAGATACGCAGTATTTT. It codes for CAVAGTSGSVGTDTQYF.

The CDR3, as DNA: TGTGCCAGCAGTACAACCAGCGGGGCCCGCACAGATACGCAGTATTTT. It is translated as CASSTTSGARTDTQYF. The chain has TRBV6-4 and TRBJ2-3, with 7 bases lining up with TRBD2. Germline V gene data show CDR1 as MRHNA and CDR2 as SNTAGT. The length of the CDR3 is 16 residues. The junction had 9 bases not matched to a gene; V was cut back by 5 bases and J by 1 base.

This sequence joins TRBV30 and TRBJ1-3; D gene unclear. V was pared by 2 bases and J by 0 bases, with 8 bases between. Germline V lookup: CDR1 GTSNPN, CDR2 SVGIG (reference sequence). This CDR3 has 14 residues. The CDR3 is CAWSLWSSGNTIYF. The CDR3 DNA follows: TGTGCCTGGAGTTTATGGAGCTCTGGAAACACCATATATTTT.